This TCR beta chain was recorded in a study of blood T cell repertoires in COVID-19. The CDR3 runs 15 residues. V lost 3 bases and J 0 bases, leaving 10 bases between the germline ends. The germline gives CDR1 SNHLY, CDR2 FYNNEI. The protocol was immunoSEQ multiplex PCR, while the TCRdb copy is restricted to in-frame clones and leaves out a portion. The repertoire consists of about 70,000 clones, with about four fifths occurring once and the leading ten covering 20% to 25%. The sequencing sample was made of peripheral blood. This rearrangement joins TRBV2 to TRBJ2-3; D not certain. The receptor's source is an older woman with acute or convalescent COVID-19. The CDR3 nucleotides read TGTGCCAGCAGTGAGGGCCTGGTTAGCACAGATACGCAGTATTTT. It yields the protein CASSEGLVSTDTQYF.